The 9 T cell receptor beta chains below all came from one sample that was sequenced in a study of cytomegalovirus exposure and HLA in healthy donors. A multiplex PCR was run with 60 Vbeta primers and 13 Jbeta primers. The protocol was immunoSEQ multiplex PCR, while the TCRdb copy is restricted to in-frame clones and leaves out a portion. The sample consists of 62,000 or so clones, approximately 80% of them appearing once. Sequencing was performed on PBMCs. Receptors were obtained from a man aged 25 to 45 in good health and CMV-seronegative.

V and J are TRBV27 and TRBJ2-1; 11 nucleotides line up with TRBD2. From germline, CDR1 is MNHEY and CDR2 SMNVEV (reference sequence). CDR3 length: 16 residues. The J segment lost 5 bases and the V segment lost 5 bases, leaving 8 bases of the junction unmatched. The CDR3 sequence is CASSTPGTSGHNEQFF. In DNA, the CDR3 is TGTGCCAGCAGTACCCCCGGGACTAGCGGCCACAATGAGCAGTTCTTC.

The chain carries TRBV19 and TRBJ1-2; D possibly corresponds to TRBD1 (5 bases). Trimming left V 0 bases short and J 2 bases short, with 7 bases between. Germline V gives CDR1 LNHDA, CDR2 SQIVND (reference sequence). The CDR3 length is 14 residues. The CDR3 DNA follows: TGTGCCAGTAGTATAGATCCAGGGAACTATGGCTACACCTTC. Protein sequence: CASSIDPGNYGYTF.

This clone was seen only a few times. This chain uses TRBV19 with TRBJ1-2; 10 bases align to TRBD1. Germline values: CDR1 LNHDA, CDR2 SQIVND (reference sequence). V shed 5 bases, J shed 6 bases, and the junction held 9 bases outside the gene matches. CDR3 length: 15 amino acids. CDR3 protein: CASSSPDRGQDGYTF. Written as DNA, the CDR3 is TGTGCCAGTAGTTCCCCCGACAGGGGGCAAGATGGCTACACCTTC.

The V and J genes are TRBV11-3 and TRBJ2-7, with D perhaps matching TRBD2 (6 bases). The CDR3 extends over 15 amino acids. Germline V CDR1 and CDR2: SGHNT, YENEEA. The ends were cut back, 5 bases at V and 3 bases at J, with 17 bases in the middle. The CDR3 bases are TGTGCCAGCAGCGAAGCGGTGGGACTGGACTACGAGCAGTACTTC. Translating it yields CASSEAVGLDYEQYF.

The chain links TRBV7-8 to TRBJ1-1, with TRBD1 identical over 8 bases. V lost 1 base to trimming and J lost 5 bases; unmatched junction nucleotides: 6. The CDR3 contains 15 residues. Germline V gene data show CDR1 as SGHVS and CDR2 as FQNEAQ. The CDR3 sequence: CASSLEDRALTEAFF. In DNA form, the CDR3 reads TGTGCCAGCAGCTTAGAGGACAGGGCTCTAACTGAAGCTTTCTTT.

CDR3 DNA: TGTGCCAGTAGTCCCCGGGGAGATGGCTACACCTTC. This codes for CASSPRGDGYTF. This rearrangement joins TRBV19 to TRBJ1-2; D gene uncertain. Germline V lookup: CDR1 LNHDA, CDR2 SQIVND (reference sequence). Trimming cost V 5 bases and J 6 bases, with 10 bases left between them. The CDR3 sequence is 12 residues long. Based on the CDR3 plus reference TRBV19 and TRBJ1-2, the full variable domain is DGGITQSPKYLFRKEGQNVTLSCEQNLNHDAMYWYRQDPGQGLRLIYYSQIVNDFQKGDIAEGYSVSREKKESFPLTVTSAQKNPTAFYLCASSPRGDGYTFGSGTRLTVV.

This clone was counted once. The chain couples TRBV7-2 to TRBJ1-1; maybe TRBD1 (5 bases). V was clipped by 5 bases and J by 1 base, with 8 bases between them. This CDR3 comprises 13 residues. From germline, CDR1 is SGHTA and CDR2 FQGNSA. The CDR3 DNA reads TGTGCCAGCAGCCAGGGTGCGAACACTGAAGCTTTCTTT. Its protein is CASSQGANTEAFF. Variable domain in full (rest from reference TRBV7-2 and TRBJ1-1): GAGVSQSPSNKVTEKGKDVELRCDPISGHTALYWYRQSLGQGLEFLIYFQGNSAPDKSGLPSDRFSAERTGGSVSTLTIQRTQQEDSAVYLCASSQGANTEAFFGQGTRLTVV.

The chain uses TRBV29-1 and TRBJ2-7, with 8 nucleotides matching TRBD1. CDR3 length: 13 residues. Per the germline V gene, CDR1 is SQVTM and CDR2 is ANQGSEA. The junction had 7 bases not matched to a gene; V was cut back by 6 bases and J by 3 bases. As DNA, the CDR3 is TGCAGCGTCCGGACAGGGAGAAGCTACGAGCAGTACTTC. Its translation is CSVRTGRSYEQYF.

The J gene is TRBJ1-2, the V gene TRBV6-6, with TRBD1 matching over 10 bases. The ends lost 6 bases at V and 0 bases at J; junction bases unmatched: 7. In germline, CDR1 is MNHNY, CDR2 SVGAGI (reference sequence). The CDR3 is 16 residues long. CDR3 in amino acids: CASSGDRGSANYGYTF. CDR3 in DNA: TGTGCCAGCAGCGGGGACAGGGGTTCAGCTAACTATGGCTACACCTTC.